This TCR beta chain was found in a study of type 1 regulatory T cells. Study in general: This in vitro CD4 product, T-allo10, is enriched for Tr1 cells and alloantigen-specific.

Via MiXCR, TCRdb re-called the reads, giving one row per CDR3 protein. The sample includes tens of thousands of distinct CDR3 sequences, about a fifth of them seen just once. This clonotype showed up just a few times. The antigen is unknown. Regarding the study as a whole: Tr1 cells had a more restricted TCR repertoire than non-Tr1 cells.

The germline V gene has CDR1 DFQATT and CDR2 SNEGSKA (reference sequence). The CDR3 is made up of 15 amino acids. V was shortened by 5 bases and J by 3 bases, with 17 bases between the two germline ends. This clonotype was sampled from a human donor in good health. Sequencing was performed on cultured type 1 regulatory T (Tr1) cells, either the whole culture or a sorted fraction (not recorded which). V is TRBV20-1 and J is TRBJ2-1; D may be TRBD1 (5 bases). The DNA of the CDR3 is TGCAGTGCTTGTGATGGTGGCGGACACTACAATGAGCAGTTCTTC. Translating gives CSACDGGGHYNEQFF.